This T cell receptor (beta chain) was captured in a study of shared clonotypes between healthy human individuals. Sequencing was performed with immunoSEQ multiplex PCR; in TCRdb, only in-frame clones are kept and a portion is missing. In the table there are hundreds of thousands of clones, 95% to 97% of which are singletons. Naive CD8 isolation took CD45RO-negative cells positively selected for CCR7 and excluded terminally differentiated effector memory CD45RA+ cells. V lost 0 bases and J 3 bases, leaving 10 bases between the germline ends. The germline CDR1 and CDR2 sequences are SGDLS and YYNGEE. CDR3 length equals 15 residues. Note on this clone: Its target is unknown.

Study observations and caveats: The authors sampled blood alone, and tissue repertoires likely differ. Memory subsets had estimated richness that was generally smaller than that of naive subsets. With few donors, the genetic and exposure-history diversity represented was limited.

This chain uses TRBV9 with TRBJ2-1; a possible D gene is TRBD1 (6 bases). The specimen sequenced was naive CD8+ T cells sorted from blood. The sequence came from a woman aged 25 to 45 in good health. The DNA for the CDR3 is TGTGCCAGCAGCGTAGAAACAGGGCACTACAATGAGCAGTTCTTC. It encodes CASSVETGHYNEQFF.